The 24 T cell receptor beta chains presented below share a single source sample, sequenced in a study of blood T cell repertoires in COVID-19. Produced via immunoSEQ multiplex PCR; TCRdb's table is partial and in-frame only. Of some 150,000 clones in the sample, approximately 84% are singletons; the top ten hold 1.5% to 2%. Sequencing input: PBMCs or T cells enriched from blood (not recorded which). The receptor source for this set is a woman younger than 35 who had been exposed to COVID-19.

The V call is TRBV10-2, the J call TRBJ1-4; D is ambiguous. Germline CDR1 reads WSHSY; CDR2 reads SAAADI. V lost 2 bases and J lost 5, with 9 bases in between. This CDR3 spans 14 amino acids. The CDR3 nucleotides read TGCGCCAGCAGTGAGGAGGGAGTAAATGAAAAACTGTTTTTT. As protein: CASSEEGVNEKLFF.

The CDR3 reads CASSHGTELHF. CDR3 in DNA: TGTGCCAGCAGTCATGGGACAGAACTCCACTTT. The chain combines TRBV6-2 or TRBV6-3 with TRBJ1-6; 7 bases match TRBD1. This CDR3 has 11 amino acids. V shed 5 bases and J 16 bases; nucleotides not matched to a gene: 5. Germline CDR1 and CDR2: MNHEY and SVGEGT.

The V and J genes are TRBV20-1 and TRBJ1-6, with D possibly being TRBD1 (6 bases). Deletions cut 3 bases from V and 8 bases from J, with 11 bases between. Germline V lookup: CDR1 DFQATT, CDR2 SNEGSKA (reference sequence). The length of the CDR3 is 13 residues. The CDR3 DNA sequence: TGCAGTGCTAGTCTACAGGGAGATTCACCCCTCCACTTT. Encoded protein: CSASLQGDSPLHF.

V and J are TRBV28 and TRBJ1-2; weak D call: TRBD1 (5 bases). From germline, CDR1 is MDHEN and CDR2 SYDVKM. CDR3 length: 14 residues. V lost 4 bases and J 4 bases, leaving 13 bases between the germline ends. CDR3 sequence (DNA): TGTGCCAGCAGTTCGTCGACAGTCCTCTATGGCTACACCTTC. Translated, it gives CASSSSTVLYGYTF.

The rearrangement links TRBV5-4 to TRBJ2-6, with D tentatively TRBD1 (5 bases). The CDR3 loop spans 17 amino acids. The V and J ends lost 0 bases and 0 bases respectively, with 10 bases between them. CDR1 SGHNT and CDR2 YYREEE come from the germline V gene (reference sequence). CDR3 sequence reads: CASSLDRPNSGANVLTF. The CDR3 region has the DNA TGTGCCAGCAGCTTGGACAGGCCGAACTCTGGGGCCAACGTCCTGACTTTC.

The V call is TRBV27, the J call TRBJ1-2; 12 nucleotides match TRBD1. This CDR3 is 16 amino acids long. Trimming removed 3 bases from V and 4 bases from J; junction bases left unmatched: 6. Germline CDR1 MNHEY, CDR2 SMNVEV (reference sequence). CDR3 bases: TGTGCCAGCAGTTTCGGGACAGGGGGCGAGTCCTATGGCTACACCTTC. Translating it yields CASSFGTGGESYGYTF.

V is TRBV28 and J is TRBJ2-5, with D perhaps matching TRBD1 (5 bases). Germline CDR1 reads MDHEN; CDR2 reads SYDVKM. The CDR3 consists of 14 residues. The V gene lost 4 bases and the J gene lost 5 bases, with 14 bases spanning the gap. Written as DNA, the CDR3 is TGTGCCAGCAGTTCTCCAGGGCCCGTGGAGACCCAGTACTTC. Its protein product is CASSSPGPVETQYF.

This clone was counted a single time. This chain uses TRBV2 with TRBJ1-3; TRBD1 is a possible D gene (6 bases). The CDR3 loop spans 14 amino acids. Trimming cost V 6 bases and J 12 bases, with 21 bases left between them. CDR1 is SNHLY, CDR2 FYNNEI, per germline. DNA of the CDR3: TGTGCCAGCAGAACAGGGTCTACGGGTTTTAACATATATTTT. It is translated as CASRTGSTGFNIYF.

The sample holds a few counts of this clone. The CDR3 loop reads CASSQDRGTGELFF. The CDR3 nucleotides read TGCGCCAGCAGCCAAGATAGGGGGACCGGGGAGCTGTTTTTT. J is TRBJ2-2 and V is TRBV4-1; a possible D gene is TRBD1 (6 bases). V gave up 0 bases and J gave up 5 bases, with 7 bases separating them. Germline-derived CDR1 and CDR2 are MGHRA and YSYEKL. The CDR3 has 14 amino acids.

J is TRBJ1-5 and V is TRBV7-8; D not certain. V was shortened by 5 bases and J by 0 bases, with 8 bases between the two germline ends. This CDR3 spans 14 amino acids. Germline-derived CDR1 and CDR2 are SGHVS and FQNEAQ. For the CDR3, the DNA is TGTGCCAGCAGCCAACGGAGTAGCAATCAGCCCCAGCATTTT. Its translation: CASSQRSSNQPQHF.

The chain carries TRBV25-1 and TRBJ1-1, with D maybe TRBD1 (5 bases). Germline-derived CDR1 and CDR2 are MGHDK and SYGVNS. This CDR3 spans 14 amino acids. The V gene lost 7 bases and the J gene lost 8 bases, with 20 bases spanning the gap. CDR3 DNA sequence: TGTGCCAGCATGCGGGCGGGGGTAGAAGGGGAAGCTTTCTTT. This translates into CASMRAGVEGEAFF.

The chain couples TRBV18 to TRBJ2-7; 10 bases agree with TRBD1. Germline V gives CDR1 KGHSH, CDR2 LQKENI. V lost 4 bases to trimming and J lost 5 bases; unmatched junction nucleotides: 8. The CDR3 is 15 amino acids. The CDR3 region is CASSQWTGGTNEQYF. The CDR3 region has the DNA TGTGCCAGCTCACAATGGACAGGGGGAACCAACGAGCAGTACTTC.

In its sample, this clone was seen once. In DNA, the CDR3 is TGTGCCAGCAGTTATGGGACAGCGAACACCGGGGAGCTGTTTTTT. Translating gives CASSYGTANTGELFF. This rearrangement joins TRBV6-2 or TRBV6-3 to TRBJ2-2; 7 nucleotides match TRBD1. CDR3 size: 15 residues. Germline CDR1 MNHEY, CDR2 SVGEGT. Trimming removed 3 bases from V and 0 bases from J; junction bases left unmatched: 1.

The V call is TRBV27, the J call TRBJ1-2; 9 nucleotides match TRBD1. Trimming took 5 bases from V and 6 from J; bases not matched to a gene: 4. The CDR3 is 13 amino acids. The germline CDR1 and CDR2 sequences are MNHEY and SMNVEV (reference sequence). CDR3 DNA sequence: TGTGCCAGCAGTAAACAGGGGGCGAATGGCTACACCTTC. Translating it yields CASSKQGANGYTF.

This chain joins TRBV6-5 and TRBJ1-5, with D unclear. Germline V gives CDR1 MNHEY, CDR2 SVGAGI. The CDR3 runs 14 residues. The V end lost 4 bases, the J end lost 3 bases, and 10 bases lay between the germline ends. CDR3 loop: CASSLGPLNQPQHF. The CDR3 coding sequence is TGTGCCAGCAGTTTGGGCCCCCTCAATCAGCCCCAGCATTTT.

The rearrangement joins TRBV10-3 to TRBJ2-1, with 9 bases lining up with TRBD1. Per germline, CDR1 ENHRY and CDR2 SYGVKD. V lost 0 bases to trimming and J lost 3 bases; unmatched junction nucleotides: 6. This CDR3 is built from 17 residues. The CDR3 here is CAISESMGQGLYNEQFF. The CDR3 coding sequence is TGTGCCATCAGTGAGTCAATGGGACAGGGCCTCTACAATGAGCAGTTCTTC.

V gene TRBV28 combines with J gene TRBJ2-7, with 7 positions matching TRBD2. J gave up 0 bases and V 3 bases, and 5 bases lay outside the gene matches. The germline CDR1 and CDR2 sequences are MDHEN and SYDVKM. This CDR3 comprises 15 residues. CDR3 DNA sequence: TGTGCCAGCAGTTTGGCCGGGACTACCTCCTACGAGCAGTACTTC. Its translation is CASSLAGTTSYEQYF.

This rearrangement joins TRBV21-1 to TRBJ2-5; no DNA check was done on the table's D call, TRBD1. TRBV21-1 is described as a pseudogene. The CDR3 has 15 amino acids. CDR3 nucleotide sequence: TGTGCCAGCAGCAAATTAGATGACAACCAAGAGACCCAGTACTTC. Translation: CASSKLDDNQETQYF.

CDR3 sequence reads: CASSEERRGTGGYTF. In DNA, the CDR3 is TGTGCCAGCAGTGAAGAGCGGCGGGGAACGGGAGGCTACACCTTC. This chain joins TRBV6-1 and TRBJ1-2; D gene unclear. V gave up 1 base and J gave up 8 bases, with 17 bases separating them. Germline assignment: CDR1 MNHNS and CDR2 SASEGT. This CDR3 comprises 15 residues.

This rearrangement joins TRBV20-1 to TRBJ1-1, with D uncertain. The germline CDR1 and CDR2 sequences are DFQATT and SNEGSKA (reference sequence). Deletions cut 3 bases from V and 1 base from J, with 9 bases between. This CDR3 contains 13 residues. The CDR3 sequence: CSASFESNTEAFF. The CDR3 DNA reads TGCAGTGCTAGTTTTGAGTCGAACACTGAAGCTTTCTTT.

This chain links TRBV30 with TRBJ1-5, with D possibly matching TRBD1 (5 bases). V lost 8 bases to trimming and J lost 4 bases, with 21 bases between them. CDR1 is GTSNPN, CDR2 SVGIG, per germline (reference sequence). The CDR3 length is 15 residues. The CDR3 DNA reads TGTGCCGCACAAGCGCCGGGGGTAACAAATCAGCCCCAGCATTTT. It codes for CAAQAPGVTNQPQHF.

CDR3 region: CASSNPGLAGSTGELFF. As DNA, the CDR3 is TGTGCCAGTAGTAACCCGGGACTAGCGGGAAGCACCGGGGAGCTGTTTTTT. V is TRBV19 and J is TRBJ2-2; 13 positions agree with TRBD2. The CDR3 consists of 17 residues. Germline V gene data show CDR1 as LNHDA and CDR2 as SQIVND (reference sequence). V shed 4 bases and J 4 bases; nucleotides not matched to a gene: 6.

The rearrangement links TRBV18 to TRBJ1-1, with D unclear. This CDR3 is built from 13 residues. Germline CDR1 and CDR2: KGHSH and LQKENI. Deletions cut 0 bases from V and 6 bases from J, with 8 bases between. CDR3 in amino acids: CASSPPEKPEAFF. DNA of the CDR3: TGTGCCAGCTCACCACCCGAAAAGCCTGAAGCTTTCTTT.

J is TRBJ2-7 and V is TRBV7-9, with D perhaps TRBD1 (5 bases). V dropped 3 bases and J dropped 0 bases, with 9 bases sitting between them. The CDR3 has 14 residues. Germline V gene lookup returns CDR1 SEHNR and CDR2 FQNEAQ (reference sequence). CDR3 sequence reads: CASSFDDSSYEQYF. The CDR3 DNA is TGTGCCAGCAGCTTTGACGACAGCTCCTACGAGCAGTACTTC.